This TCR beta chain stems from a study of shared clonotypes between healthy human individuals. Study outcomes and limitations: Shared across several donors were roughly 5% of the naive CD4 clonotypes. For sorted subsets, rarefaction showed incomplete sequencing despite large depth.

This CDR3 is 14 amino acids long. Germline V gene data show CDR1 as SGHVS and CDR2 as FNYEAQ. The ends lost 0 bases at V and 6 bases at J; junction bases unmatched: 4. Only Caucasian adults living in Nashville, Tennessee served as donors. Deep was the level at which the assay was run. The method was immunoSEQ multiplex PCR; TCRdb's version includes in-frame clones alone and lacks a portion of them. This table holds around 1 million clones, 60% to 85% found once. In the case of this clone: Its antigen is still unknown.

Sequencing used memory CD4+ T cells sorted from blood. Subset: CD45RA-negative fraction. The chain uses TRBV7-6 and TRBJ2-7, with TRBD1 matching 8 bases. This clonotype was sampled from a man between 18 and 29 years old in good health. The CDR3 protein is CASSLAQGASEQYF. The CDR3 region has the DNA TGTGCCAGCAGCTTAGCGCAGGGGGCGAGCGAGCAGTACTTC. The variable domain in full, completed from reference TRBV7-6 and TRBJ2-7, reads GAGVSQSPRYKVTKRGQDVALRCDPISGHVSLYWYRQALGQGPEFLTYFNYEAQQDKSGLPNDRFSAERPEGSISTLTIQRTEQRDSAMYRCASSLAQGASEQYFGPGTRLTVT.